Below are 9 T cell receptor beta chains sequenced from a single sample in a study of blood T cell repertoires in COVID-19. The protocol was immunoSEQ multiplex PCR, while the TCRdb copy is restricted to in-frame clones and leaves out a portion. The profile shows over 150,000 clones, 80% to 90% of them singletons. The specimen was peripheral blood. These receptors were collected from a man aged 50-59 years with active or convalescent COVID-19.

CDR3 sequence reads: CASSFYGRGGDTEAFF. The DNA of the CDR3 is TGTGCCAGCAGTTTCTACGGCAGGGGAGGGGACACTGAAGCTTTCTTT. The V and J genes are TRBV28 and TRBJ1-1; maybe TRBD1 (6 bases). The length of the CDR3 is 16 residues. V was cut by 3 bases and J by 3 bases, with 17 bases left in between. Germline V gives CDR1 MDHEN, CDR2 SYDVKM. The entire variable domain, with the rest obtained from reference TRBV28 and TRBJ1-1, is as follows: DVKVTQSSRYLVKRTGEKVFLECVQDMDHENMFWYRQDPGLGLRLIYFSYDVKMKEKGDIPEGYSVSREKKERFSLILESASTNQTSMYLCASSFYGRGGDTEAFFGQGTRLTVV.

The rearrangement uses TRBV24-1 and TRBJ1-5, with D perhaps TRBD1 (5 bases). The germline V and J ends were trimmed by 3 bases and 1 base, with 9 bases remaining between them. This CDR3 has 15 amino acids. Looked up from germline, CDR1 is KGHDR and CDR2 is SFDVKD. The CDR3 DNA sequence: TGTGCCACCAGTGATCCCAGGGTAAGCAATCAGCCCCAGCATTTT. Its translation: CATSDPRVSNQPQHF.

This clone occurred a few times. The chain employs TRBV3-1 (or the pseudogene TRBV3-2) and TRBJ1-1, with D possibly TRBD1 on 6 matching bases. The CDR3 contains 15 residues. V was shortened by 0 bases and J by 3 bases, with 11 bases between the two germline ends. CDR1 and CDR2 from the germline V gene are LGHDT and YNNKEL (reference sequence). This CDR3 reads CASSQDHREYTEAFF. DNA for the CDR3: TGTGCCAGCAGCCAAGATCACAGGGAGTACACTGAAGCTTTCTTT.

This CDR3 is CASSSKGTAKDSGANVLTF. The DNA for the CDR3 is TGTGCCAGCAGCTCTAAGGGGACAGCCAAAGACTCTGGGGCCAACGTCCTGACTTTC. The chain links TRBV7-3 to TRBJ2-6; 7 bases are a match to TRBD1. Looked up from germline, CDR1 is SGHTA and CDR2 is FQGTGA. J lost 0 bases, V lost 4 bases, and 12 bases had no gene match. This CDR3 comprises 19 residues.

The chain has TRBV7-6 and TRBJ2-6; a weak D match, TRBD1 (6 bases). The CDR3 length is 17 residues. V was pared by 2 bases and J by 4 bases, with 15 bases between. Germline V gene data show CDR1 as SGHVS and CDR2 as FNYEAQ. In nucleotides, the CDR3 is TGTGCCAGCAGCTTAAGTACAGGGCGAACGGGGGCCAACGTCCTGACTTTC. The encoded protein is CASSLSTGRTGANVLTF.

The V and J genes are TRBV19 and TRBJ1-1, with D unresolved. The CDR3 totals 12 residues. Germline V gene sequence: CDR1 LNHDA, CDR2 SQIVND (reference sequence). Trimming removed 6 bases at V and 0 bases at J, with 5 bases between. This CDR3 reads CASSRVNTEAFF. The CDR3 DNA follows: TGTGCCAGTAGCCGGGTGAACACTGAAGCTTTCTTT. Supplemented by reference TRBV19 and TRBJ1-1, the full variable domain reads DGGITQSPKYLFRKEGQNVTLSCEQNLNHDAMYWYRQDPGQGLRLIYYSQIVNDFQKGDIAEGYSVSREKKESFPLTVTSAQKNPTAFYLCASSRVNTEAFFGQGTRLTVV.

The chain joins TRBV18 to TRBJ2-7; D is possibly TRBD1 (6 bases). The CDR3 covers 13 residues. CDR1 is KGHSH and CDR2 is LQKENI in the germline V gene. The V end was cut by 6 bases, the J end by 5 bases, with 14 bases between. This chain's CDR3 is CASSRQERHEQYF. DNA of the CDR3: TGTGCCAGCTCCCGACAGGAGCGGCACGAGCAGTACTTC.

The chain has TRBV2 and TRBJ2-7; 7 bases match TRBD2. Germline CDR1 SNHLY, CDR2 FYNNEI. The ends lost 6 bases at V and 2 bases at J; junction bases unmatched: 7. The CDR3 spans 14 residues. CDR3: CASRKLANTYEQYF. The CDR3 DNA reads TGTGCCAGCAGGAAACTAGCGAATACCTACGAGCAGTACTTC.

In DNA form, the CDR3 reads TGTGCCACCAGTGATCCTAACAGGGTGCACAATGAGCAGTTCTTC. This gives the protein CATSDPNRVHNEQFF. The chain carries TRBV24-1 and TRBJ2-1, with D tentatively TRBD1 (6 bases). Germline lookup yields CDR1 KGHDR and CDR2 SFDVKD. The V gene lost 3 bases and the J gene lost 5 bases, with 13 bases spanning the gap. The CDR3 spans 15 residues.